One TCR beta chain is described in this entry. No antigen is known for it. TCRdb redid the calling of the 5' RACE reads with MiXCR, one entry per CDR3 protein. The profile shows about 560,000 distinct CDR3 sequences, 17% of them singletons. The entry originates in a study of T-cell memory formation after mild COVID-19. General observations from the study: Mostly located in CM and EM were contracting CD4+ clones, with contracting CD8+ clones located in EMRA. That cross-reactive memory joined was suggested by some responding clones appearing in pre-infection memory.

CDR1 is SGHKS and CDR2 is YYEKEE in the germline V gene (reference sequence). The trim removed 4 bases at V and 4 bases at J, leaving 8 bases unmatched. This CDR3 has 15 residues. The source is an adult woman who had mild COVID-19 (a few samples of this study predate the infection). Cell type and time point are not known. Material: PBMCs or a T cell subset sorted from them (not recorded which). The chain recombines TRBV5-5 with TRBJ1-5; 7 nucleotides match TRBD1. The CDR3, as DNA: TGTGCCAGCAGCGGCCGGACAGGAGTTAATCAGCCCCAGCATTTT. This sequence encodes CASSGRTGVNQPQHF.